This T cell receptor beta chain was captured by sequencing in a study of blood T cell repertoires in COVID-19. Study-level information: Specimens from acute and convalescent COVID-19 originated in the United States, Italy and Spain. Nucleic acid was either cDNA or gDNA, and it came from T cells, B-cell-depleted T cells, or PBMCs.

Methods used by the authors: Researchers report that nucleated cell counts were estimated from reference gene primer amplification. Method: immunoSEQ multiplex PCR; TCRdb's copy keeps in-frame clones and lacks some. The DNA gave D and trimming, while V, J and clone size come from that table. Of 59,000 or so clones in the sample, more than 60% were seen once. A few counts support this clone. J gave up 7 bases and V 8 bases, and 8 bases lay outside the gene matches. This CDR3 region has 15 residues. Germline V lookup: CDR1 SNHLY, CDR2 FYNNEI. The source of this sequence is a woman aged 45-59 years with active or convalescent COVID-19. The V and J genes are TRBV2 and TRBJ2-2; the match to TRBD2 covers 12 bases. Sequencing input: peripheral blood. CDR3 region: CASQTSGRKGGELFF. The CDR3, as DNA: TGTGCCAGCCAGACTAGCGGGAGAAAAGGCGGGGAGCTGTTTTTT.